This is a list of T cell receptor beta chains from one sample in a study of blood T cell repertoires in COVID-19. Data came from immunoSEQ multiplex PCR; TCRdb stores just in-frame clones and leaves some out. The sample holds roughly 230,000 clones; almost 85% are singletons and the top ten take 4% to 4.5%. The specimen sequenced was peripheral blood. These receptors came from a man between 45 and 60 years old with acute or convalescent COVID-19. Each CDR3 is given with its conserved first and last residue. Where a row states a size, it is once, few, many or the class of an expanded clone; other rows omit it.

12,.,TRBV6-2/TRBV6-3,TRBJ1-2,CASSPDIYGYTF
15,few,TRBV6-2/TRBV6-3,TRBJ2-1,CASSYGGSFNNEQFF
16,.,TRBV18,TRBJ1-1,CASSPSRQGSGTEAFF
18,once,TRBV15,TRBJ2-1,CATSRDRAVVGQYNEQFF
13,.,TRBV29-1,TRBJ1-6,CSVQGQVGSPLHF
14,.,TRBV12-5,TRBJ2-5,CASGPGQGWETQYF
15,.,TRBV5-1,TRBJ1-3,CASSPRDRAGNTIYF
17,.,TRBV4-1,TRBJ1-6,CASSQPQGLSYNSPLHF
14,.,TRBV9,TRBJ1-2,CASSGTGTAHGYTF
18,.,TRBV6-2/TRBV6-3,TRBJ2-7,CASSYDDRRQFPTYEQYF
15,.,TRBV6-5,TRBJ2-5,CASSYSGGGAETQYF
14,.,TRBV30,TRBJ1-6,CAWIQGSYNSPLHF
12,few,TRBV27,TRBJ1-2,CASSGITGGYTF
13,.,TRBV5-1,TRBJ1-2,CASSLGQVWGYTF
17,.,TRBV5-1,TRBJ2-2,CASSLRATRGWPGELFF